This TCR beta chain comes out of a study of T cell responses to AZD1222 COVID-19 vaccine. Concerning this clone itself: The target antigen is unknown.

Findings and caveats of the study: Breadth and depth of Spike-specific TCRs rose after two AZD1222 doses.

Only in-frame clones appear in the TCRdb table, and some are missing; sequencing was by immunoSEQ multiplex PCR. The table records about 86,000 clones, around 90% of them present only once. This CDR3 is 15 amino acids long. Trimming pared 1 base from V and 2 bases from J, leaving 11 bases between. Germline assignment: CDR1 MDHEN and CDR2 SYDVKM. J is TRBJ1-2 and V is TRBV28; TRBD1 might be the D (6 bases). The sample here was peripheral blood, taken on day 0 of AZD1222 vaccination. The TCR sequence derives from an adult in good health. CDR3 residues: CASSLSGAPNYGYTF. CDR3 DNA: TGTGCCAGCAGTTTATCGGGGGCCCCAAACTATGGCTACACCTTC.